The 30 T cell receptor beta chains given below trace back to one sample, sequenced in a study of blood T cells in healthy people across ages. Using a J-beta primer mix together with a sample-barcoded 5' primer, a second PCR was run for roughly 6 to 12 cycles. TCRdb fed the 5' RACE reads into MiXCR, producing one record per CDR3 protein. The sample lists about 640,000 distinct CDR3 sequences; roughly 53% were seen once. Source material: blood. These receptor sequences come from a man aged 55 to 70 in good health.

The rearrangement joins TRBV15 to TRBJ2-1; no clear D. The J call is in doubt because the DNA end fits TRBJ2-7 better. The CDR3 spans 13 residues. Germline CDR1 and CDR2: LNHNV and YYDKDF (reference sequence). This CDR3 is CATSRDPSREQYF. CDR3 coding DNA: TGTGCCACCAGCAGAGACCCGTCGAGGGAGCAGTACTTC.

V gene TRBV29-1 combines with J gene TRBJ1-4, with D possibly being TRBD1 (5 bases). Between the trimmed V and J ends, which lost 6 bases and 4 bases, there was a span of 12 bases. Germline V lookup: CDR1 SQVTM, CDR2 ANQGSEA. CDR3 length: 13 residues. The CDR3 bases are TGCAGCGTACGACGCGGGGGTAATGAAAAACTGTTTTTT. Translation gives CSVRRGGNEKLFF.

J is TRBJ2-7 and V is TRBV20-1; the D gene is possibly TRBD1 (6 bases). The V end lost 4 bases, the J end lost 3 bases, and 10 bases lay between the germline ends. The CDR3 is made up of 12 amino acids. From germline, CDR1 is DFQATT and CDR2 SNEGSKA (reference sequence). Here the CDR3 reads CSATRDNYEQYF. The DNA of the CDR3 is TGCAGTGCTACCCGGGACAACTACGAGCAGTACTTC.

This clonotype showed up just a few times. The J gene is TRBJ2-7, the V gene TRBV4-1; 11 bases agree with TRBD2. Looked up from germline, CDR1 is MGHRA and CDR2 is YSYEKL. The CDR3 has 18 residues. With V trimmed by 1 base and J by 9 bases, 17 bases remained unmatched. The CDR3 DNA reads TGCGCCAGCAGCCAAGTACTAGCGGGGGTTCAACAAACCCCGAGGCAGTACTTC. Translated, it gives CASSQVLAGVQQTPRQYF.

This chain uses TRBV12-3 or TRBV12-4 with TRBJ2-3; TRBD1 matches 7 bases. V shed 4 bases, J shed 0 bases, and the junction held 1 base outside the gene matches. The CDR3 spans 14 residues. The CDR3 DNA reads TGTGCCAGCAGTTGCAGGGGGAGCACAGATACGCAGTATTTT. It yields the protein CASSCRGSTDTQYF.

This rearrangement joins TRBV9 to TRBJ2-1, with 10 bases matching TRBD1. Germline lookup yields CDR1 SGDLS and CDR2 YYNGEE. The CDR3 is 16 amino acids. V shed 4 bases, J shed 8 bases, and the junction held 12 bases outside the gene matches. CDR3 in DNA: TGTGCCAGCAGCCACCTCCCTGGACAGGGGGGAGATGAGCAGTTCTTC. Residues: CASSHLPGQGGDEQFF.

This clonotype was picked up one time. The chain carries TRBV18 and TRBJ1-4, with D possibly matching TRBD1 (6 bases). The CDR3 totals 16 residues. CDR1 is KGHSH and CDR2 is LQKENI in the germline V gene. Trimming pared 4 bases from V and 5 bases from J, leaving 17 bases between. CDR3 amino acids: CASSQGDVRANEKLFF. CDR3 in DNA: TGTGCCAGCTCACAGGGGGACGTCAGGGCGAATGAAAAACTGTTTTTT.

V usage is TRBV29-1 and J usage is TRBJ1-1; no clear D. The germline V and J ends were trimmed by 1 base and 6 bases, with 15 bases remaining between them. The germline gives CDR1 SQVTM, CDR2 ANQGSEA. CDR3 length equals 14 residues. DNA for the CDR3: TGCAGCGTTGAAGGTAAGACGGACCTCCCTGAAGCTTTCTTT. This translates into CSVEGKTDLPEAFF.

This clonotype appeared a few times. V and J are TRBV11-2 and TRBJ1-1; 7 nucleotides line up with TRBD1. The CDR3 contains 14 residues. Germline CDR1 reads SGHAT; CDR2 reads FQNNGV. J was trimmed by 2 bases and V by 3 bases; bases with no gene match: 3. CDR3 sequence: CASSFRQGNTEAFF. The CDR3 nucleotides are TGTGCCAGCAGCTTCCGACAGGGTAACACTGAAGCTTTCTTT.

This clonotype was detected ten times or more. The rearrangement joins TRBV29-1 to TRBJ1-2; 8 bases fit TRBD1. The CDR3 loop spans 12 amino acids. Germline V CDR1 and CDR2: SQVTM, ANQGSEA. V dropped 6 bases and J dropped 3; count of bases not matched to a gene: 3. The CDR3 sequence: CSVGQGDYGYTF. CDR3 coding DNA: TGCAGCGTAGGACAGGGAGACTATGGCTACACCTTC.

The chain couples TRBV20-1 to TRBJ2-5; D is perhaps TRBD1 or TRBD2 (5 bases each). There are 14 residues in the CDR3. The ends were cut back, 0 bases at V and 4 bases at J, with 12 bases in the middle. CDR1 and CDR2 from the germline V gene are DFQATT and SNEGSKA (reference sequence). The CDR3 sequence is CSARDRRGSETQYF. In DNA, the CDR3 is TGCAGTGCTAGAGATCGTCGGGGCTCAGAGACCCAGTACTTC.

This clonotype was observed a single time. The chain links TRBV12-3 or TRBV12-4 to TRBJ1-4; D may be TRBD1 (6 bases). Trimming cost V 5 bases and J 8 bases, with 12 bases left between them. The CDR3 is made up of 13 amino acids. The CDR3 spells CASSLGHLEKLFF. The CDR3 nucleotides read TGTGCCAGCAGTCTGGGACATCTCGAAAAACTGTTTTTT.

The rearrangement uses TRBV14 and TRBJ2-5; D uncertain. V gave up 3 bases and J gave up 2 bases, with 10 bases separating them. CDR3 length: 14 amino acids. Germline-derived CDR1 and CDR2 are SGHDN and FVKESK. DNA of the CDR3: TGTGCCAGCAGCCAGGGGTGGGGTCAAGAGACCCAGTACTTC. Amino acids: CASSQGWGQETQYF.

The chain links TRBV12-3 or TRBV12-4 to TRBJ1-2; possible D gene TRBD1, 6 bases. The CDR3 sequence is 11 residues long. Trimming pared 5 bases from V and 10 bases from J, leaving 11 bases between. The CDR3 protein is CASSPGQIYTF. CDR3 bases: TGTGCCAGCAGTCCCGGACAGATCTACACCTTC.

The rearrangement joins TRBV6-6 to TRBJ2-1, with D perhaps assigned TRBD1 or TRBD2 (5 bases each). This CDR3 comprises 15 residues. V dropped 5 bases and J dropped 7 bases, with 18 bases sitting between them. CDR1 is MNHNY, CDR2 SVGAGI, per germline (reference sequence). This chain's CDR3 is CASSAAGSTGNEQFF. CDR3 sequence (DNA): TGTGCCAGCAGTGCTGCAGGGTCGACGGGGAATGAGCAGTTCTTC.

The V call is TRBV5-1, the J call TRBJ2-5; D unclear. The CDR3 has 12 amino acids. With 4 bases removed from V and 6 bases from J, the gap between germline ends came to 10 bases. Germline V gene data show CDR1 as SGHRS and CDR2 as YFSETQ. CDR3 in amino acids: CASSPPDQTQYF. The CDR3 DNA reads TGCGCCAGCAGCCCCCCGGACCAGACCCAGTACTTC.

V gene TRBV18 combines with J gene TRBJ2-4; TRBD1 matches 9 bases. The J call may be wrong; the DNA end is better matched by TRBJ2-7. The V gene's germline CDR1 is KGHSH and CDR2 LQKENI. CDR3 size: 14 residues. CDR3: CASSPGQGTAEQYF. DNA of the CDR3: TGTGCCAGCTCACCGGGACAGGGAACGGCCGAGCAGTACTTC.

This chain connects TRBV7-9 to TRBJ2-1; a possible D gene is TRBD1 (5 bases). The V gene lost 3 bases and the J gene lost 6 bases, with 15 bases spanning the gap. This CDR3 is built from 15 residues. Germline CDR1 is SEHNR and CDR2 is FQNEAQ (reference sequence). CDR3: CASSLETVIVNEQFF. CDR3 sequence (DNA): TGTGCCAGCAGCTTGGAGACAGTCATCGTCAATGAGCAGTTCTTC. Based on the CDR3 plus reference TRBV7-9 and TRBJ2-1, the full variable domain is DTGVSQNPRHKITKRGQNVTFRCDPISEHNRLYWYRQTLGQGPEFLTYFQNEAQLEKSRLLSDRFSAERPKGSFSTLEIQRTEQGDSAMYLCASSLETVIVNEQFFGPGTRLTVL.

The rearrangement joins TRBV28 to TRBJ2-1; the match to TRBD1 covers 9 bases. Germline values: CDR1 MDHEN, CDR2 SYDVKM. CDR3 length equals 14 residues. Trimming took 6 bases from V and 7 from J; bases not matched to a gene: 7. This chain's CDR3 is CASSLQGASNEQFF. DNA of the CDR3: TGTGCCAGCAGCCTACAGGGGGCTTCAAATGAGCAGTTCTTC.

In this sample, this clonotype turned up a few times. The chain recombines TRBV21-1 with TRBJ2-7; no DNA check was done on the table's D call, TRBD1. TRBV21-1 is given as a pseudogene. CDR3 length: 13 residues. The CDR3 loop reads CASSNNGGNEQYF. CDR3 bases: TGTGCCAGCAGCAATAACGGGGGAAACGAGCAGTACTTC.

This rearrangement joins TRBV20-1 to TRBJ2-5, with TRBD2 matching 9 bases. CDR1 is DFQATT, CDR2 SNEGSKA, per germline (reference sequence). V lost 5 bases and J lost 5; bases outside the gene matches: 6. There are 13 residues in the CDR3. The CDR3 DNA follows: TGCAGTGCTTCCAGCGGGGGGCACGAGACCCAGTACTTC. As protein: CSASSGGHETQYF.

The chain combines TRBV6-1 with TRBJ1-6; 8 bases fit TRBD1. Germline CDR1 MNHNS, CDR2 SASEGT. The V gene end was trimmed by 10 bases and the J gene end by 6 bases; junction bases not matched to a gene: 8. The CDR3 runs 14 residues. CDR3 nucleotides: TGTGCCACCCGGGACAGGCTGGGTAATTCACCCCTCCACTTT. Translated: CATRDRLGNSPLHF.

This clonotype was found once. The chain has TRBV19 and TRBJ2-5, with D possibly being TRBD1 (6 bases). The CDR3 consists of 15 residues. Per germline, CDR1 LNHDA and CDR2 SQIVND (reference sequence). V lost 3 bases and J 5 bases, leaving 16 bases between the germline ends. CDR3 in amino acids: CASSMMGIQGETQYF. Here the CDR3 DNA reads TGTGCCAGTAGTATGATGGGGATCCAGGGGGAGACCCAGTACTTC.

Of note for this clonotype: A much larger clone is a single base away; this may be a read error. V gene TRBV7-2 combines with J gene TRBJ2-1, with 12 bases aligning to TRBD2. CDR1 SGHTA and CDR2 FQGNSA come from the germline V gene. V gave up 2 bases and J gave up 10 bases; unmatched junction bases: 9. The CDR3 sequence is 16 residues long. CDR3 residues: CASSLSASGGVYEQFF. The CDR3 bases are TGTGCCAGCAGCTTAAGCGCTAGCGGGGGGGTCTACGAGCAGTTCTTC.

The J gene is TRBJ1-4, the V gene TRBV20-1, with TRBD1 as a possible D gene (6 bases). CDR3 length: 14 residues. Germline CDR1 is DFQATT and CDR2 is SNEGSKA (reference sequence). V gave up 0 bases and J gave up 7 bases, with 12 bases separating them. The CDR3 reads CSAREVSGAEKLFF. Here the CDR3 DNA reads TGCAGTGCTAGAGAAGTTTCGGGGGCTGAAAAACTGTTTTTT.

This clonotype showed up just a few times. The J gene is TRBJ2-1, the V gene TRBV29-1; TRBD2 aligns across 10 bases. Germline-derived CDR1 and CDR2 are SQVTM and ANQGSEA. Trimming at V came to 8 bases and at J to 5 bases, leaving 6 bases not matched to a gene. This CDR3 region has 13 residues. This chain's CDR3 is CSISGGANNEQFF. Written as DNA, the CDR3 is TGCAGCATAAGCGGGGGGGCGAACAATGAGCAGTTCTTC.

V is TRBV3-1 and J is TRBJ2-5, with D unclear. CDR1 and CDR2 (germline): LGHDT, YNNKEL (reference sequence). The CDR3 has 14 residues. Trimming stripped 3 bases from V and 1 base from J, with 9 bases between. CDR3 bases: TGTGCCAGCAGCCAGATGTGGGGCCAAGAGACCCAGTACTTC. This encodes CASSQMWGQETQYF.

This clonotype showed up just a few times. The chain has TRBV28 and TRBJ2-4, with D possibly matching TRBD2 (6 bases). Germline V gene lookup returns CDR1 MDHEN and CDR2 SYDVKM. V was cut by 1 base and J by 4 bases, with 11 bases left in between. This CDR3 spans 15 amino acids. In DNA, the CDR3 is TGTGCCAGCAGTTTATTCGGGACTGGAAAAAACATTCAGTACTTC. This gives the protein CASSLFGTGKNIQYF. The complete variable domain, with remaining parts taken from reference TRBV28 and TRBJ2-4, reads DVKVTQSSRYLVKRTGEKVFLECVQDMDHENMFWYRQDPGLGLRLIYFSYDVKMKEKGDIPEGYSVSREKKERFSLILESASTNQTSMYLCASSLFGTGKNIQYFGAGTRLSVL.

This clonotype has more than one count but fewer than ten. The gene calls are TRBV10-3 and TRBJ1-6, with a weak D call TRBD1 (6 bases). The CDR3 length is 19 residues. V shed 0 bases and J shed 9 bases, with 24 bases lying between them. From germline, CDR1 is ENHRY and CDR2 SYGVKD. The CDR3 bases are TGTGCCATCAGTGAGTCGTTAGGTGTCAGGGGCGTATTCGGTTCACCCCTCCACTTT. This sequence encodes CAISESLGVRGVFGSPLHF.

The chain is built from TRBV6-1 and TRBJ2-4, with a tentative D call TRBD2 (5 bases). Near its end, the DNA agrees better with TRBJ2-5, so the J call may be wrong. This CDR3 region has 15 residues. Germline CDR1 reads MNHNS; CDR2 reads SASEGT. CDR3 region: CASRPGKAGGETQYF. CDR3 nucleotides: TGTGCCAGCCGCCCGGGGAAGGCAGGAGGAGAGACCCAGTACTTC.